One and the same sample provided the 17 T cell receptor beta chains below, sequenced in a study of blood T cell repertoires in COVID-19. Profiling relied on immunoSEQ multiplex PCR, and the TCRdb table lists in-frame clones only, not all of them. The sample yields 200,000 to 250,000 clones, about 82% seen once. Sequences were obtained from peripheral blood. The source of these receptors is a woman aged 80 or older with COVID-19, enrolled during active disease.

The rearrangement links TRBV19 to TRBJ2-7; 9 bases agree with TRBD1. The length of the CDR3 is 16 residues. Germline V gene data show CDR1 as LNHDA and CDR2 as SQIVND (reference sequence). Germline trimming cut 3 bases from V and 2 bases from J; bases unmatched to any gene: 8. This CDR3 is CASSIGRDRATYEQYF. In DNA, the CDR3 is TGTGCCAGTAGTATTGGGAGGGACAGGGCGACCTACGAGCAGTACTTC.

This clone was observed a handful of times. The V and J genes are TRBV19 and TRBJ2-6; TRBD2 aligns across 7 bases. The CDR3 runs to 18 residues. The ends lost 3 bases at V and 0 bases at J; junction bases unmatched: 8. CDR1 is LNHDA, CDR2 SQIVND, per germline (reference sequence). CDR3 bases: TGTGCCAGTAGTATGGAGGGCGGGGGAATCTCTGGGGCCAACGTCCTGACTTTC. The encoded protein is CASSMEGGGISGANVLTF. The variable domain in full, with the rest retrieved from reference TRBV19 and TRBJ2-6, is DGGITQSPKYLFRKEGQNVTLSCEQNLNHDAMYWYRQDPGQGLRLIYYSQIVNDFQKGDIAEGYSVSREKKESFPLTVTSAQKNPTAFYLCASSMEGGGISGANVLTFGAGSRLTVL.

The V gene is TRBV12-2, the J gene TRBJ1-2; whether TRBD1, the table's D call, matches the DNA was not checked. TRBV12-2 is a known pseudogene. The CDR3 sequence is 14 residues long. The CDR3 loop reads CASRQGQEHYGYTF. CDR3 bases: TGTGCAAGTCGCCAGGGACAGGAGCACTATGGCTACACCTTC.

The CDR3 spells CASRQQGPQETQYF. As DNA, the CDR3 is TGTGCCAGCAGACAACAGGGGCCCCAAGAGACCCAGTACTTC. The rearrangement uses TRBV28 and TRBJ2-5; 7 bases align to TRBD1. Losses at the gene ends were 6 bases for V and 1 base for J; bases not matched to a gene: 5. The CDR3 consists of 14 residues. In germline, CDR1 is MDHEN, CDR2 SYDVKM.

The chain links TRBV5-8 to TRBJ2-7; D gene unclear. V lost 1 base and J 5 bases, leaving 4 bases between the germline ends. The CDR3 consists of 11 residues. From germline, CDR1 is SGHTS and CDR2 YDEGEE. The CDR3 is CASSLFNEQYF. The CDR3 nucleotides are TGTGCCAGCAGCTTGTTTAACGAGCAGTACTTC.

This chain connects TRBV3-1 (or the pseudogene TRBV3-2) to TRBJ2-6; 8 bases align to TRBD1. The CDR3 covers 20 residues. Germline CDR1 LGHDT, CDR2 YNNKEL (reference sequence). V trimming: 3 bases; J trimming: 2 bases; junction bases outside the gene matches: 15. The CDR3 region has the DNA TGTGCCAGCAGCCACCCCCGGACAGGGAACGGCCCCCCTGGGGCCAACGTCCTGACTTTC. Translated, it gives CASSHPRTGNGPPGANVLTF.

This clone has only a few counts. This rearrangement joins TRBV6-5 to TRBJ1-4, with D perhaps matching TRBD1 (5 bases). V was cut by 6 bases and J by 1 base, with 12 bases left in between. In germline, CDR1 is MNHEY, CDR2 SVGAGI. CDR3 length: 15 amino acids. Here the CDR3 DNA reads TGTGCCAGCAGCCCCAGGGCTTTAACTAATGAAAAACTGTTTTTT. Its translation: CASSPRALTNEKLFF.

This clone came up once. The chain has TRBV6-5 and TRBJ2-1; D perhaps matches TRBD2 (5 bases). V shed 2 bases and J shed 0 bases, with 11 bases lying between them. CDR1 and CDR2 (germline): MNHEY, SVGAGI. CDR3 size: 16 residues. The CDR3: CASSYGLSSSYNEQFF. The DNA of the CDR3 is TGTGCCAGCAGTTACGGACTTTCCAGCTCCTACAATGAGCAGTTCTTC.

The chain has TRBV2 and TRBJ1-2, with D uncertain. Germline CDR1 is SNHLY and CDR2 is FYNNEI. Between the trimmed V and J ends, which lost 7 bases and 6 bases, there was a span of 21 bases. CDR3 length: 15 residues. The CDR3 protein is CASKVSVSPLNGYTF. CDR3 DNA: TGTGCCAGCAAAGTCAGCGTTAGCCCTCTTAATGGCTACACCTTC.

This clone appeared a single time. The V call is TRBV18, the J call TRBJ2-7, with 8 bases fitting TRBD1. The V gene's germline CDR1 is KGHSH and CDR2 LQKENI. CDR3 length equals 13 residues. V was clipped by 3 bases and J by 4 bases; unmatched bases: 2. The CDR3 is CASSPRGQYEQYV. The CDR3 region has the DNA TGTGCCAGCTCACCCAGGGGGCAATACGAGCAGTACGTC.

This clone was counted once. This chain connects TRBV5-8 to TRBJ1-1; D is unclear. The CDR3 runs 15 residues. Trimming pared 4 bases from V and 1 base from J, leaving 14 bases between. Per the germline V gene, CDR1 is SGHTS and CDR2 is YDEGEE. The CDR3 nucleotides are TGTGCCAGCAGCCGAAGCGACTCCCAGAACACTGAAGCTTTCTTT. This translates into CASSRSDSQNTEAFF.

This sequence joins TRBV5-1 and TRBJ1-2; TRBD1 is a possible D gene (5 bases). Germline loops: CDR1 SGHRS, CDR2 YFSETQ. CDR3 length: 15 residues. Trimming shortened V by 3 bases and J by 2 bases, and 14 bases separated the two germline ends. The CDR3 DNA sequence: TGCGCCAGCAGCTACGGGGGGAGTCAGAACTATGGCTACACCTTC. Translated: CASSYGGSQNYGYTF. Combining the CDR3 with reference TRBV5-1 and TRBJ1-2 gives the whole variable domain KAGVTQTPRYLIKTRGQQVTLSCSPISGHRSVSWYQQTPGQGLQFLFEYFSETQRNKGNFPGRFSGRQFSNSRSEMNVSTLELGDSALYLCASSYGGSQNYGYTFGSGTRLTVV.

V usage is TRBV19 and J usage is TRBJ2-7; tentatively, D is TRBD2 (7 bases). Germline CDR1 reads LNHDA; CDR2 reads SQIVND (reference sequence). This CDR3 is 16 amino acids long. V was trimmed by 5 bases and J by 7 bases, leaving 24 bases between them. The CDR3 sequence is CASSVRAGGPPSEQYV. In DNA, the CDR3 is TGTGCCAGTAGTGTGAGGGCCGGGGGGCCCCCCAGTGAGCAGTACGTC.

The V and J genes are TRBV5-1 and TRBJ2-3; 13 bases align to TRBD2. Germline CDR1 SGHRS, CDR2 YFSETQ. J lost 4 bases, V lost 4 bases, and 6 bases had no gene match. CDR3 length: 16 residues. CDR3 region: CASSPVGTSGADTQYF. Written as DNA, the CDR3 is TGCGCCAGCAGCCCCGTGGGGACTAGCGGGGCAGATACGCAGTATTTT.

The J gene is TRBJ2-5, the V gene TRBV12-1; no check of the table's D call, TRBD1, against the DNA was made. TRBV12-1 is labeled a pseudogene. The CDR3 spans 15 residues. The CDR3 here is CASSPGQGAEETQYF. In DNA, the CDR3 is TGTGCCAGCAGCCCCGGACAGGGGGCGGAAGAGACCCAGTACTTC.

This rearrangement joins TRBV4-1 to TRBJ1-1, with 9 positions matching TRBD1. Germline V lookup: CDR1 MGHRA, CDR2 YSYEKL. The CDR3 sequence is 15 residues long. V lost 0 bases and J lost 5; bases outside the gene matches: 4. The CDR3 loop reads CASSQDGTGRTEAFF. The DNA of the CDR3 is TGCGCCAGCAGCCAAGATGGGACAGGGAGGACTGAAGCTTTCTTT.

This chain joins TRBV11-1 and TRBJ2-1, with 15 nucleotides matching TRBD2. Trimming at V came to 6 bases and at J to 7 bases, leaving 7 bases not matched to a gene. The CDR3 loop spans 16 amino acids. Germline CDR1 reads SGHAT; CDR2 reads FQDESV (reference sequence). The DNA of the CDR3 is TGTGCCAGCAGTTCGCCGGGACTAGCGGGGGGAAATGAGCAGTTCTTC. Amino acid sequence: CASSSPGLAGGNEQFF.